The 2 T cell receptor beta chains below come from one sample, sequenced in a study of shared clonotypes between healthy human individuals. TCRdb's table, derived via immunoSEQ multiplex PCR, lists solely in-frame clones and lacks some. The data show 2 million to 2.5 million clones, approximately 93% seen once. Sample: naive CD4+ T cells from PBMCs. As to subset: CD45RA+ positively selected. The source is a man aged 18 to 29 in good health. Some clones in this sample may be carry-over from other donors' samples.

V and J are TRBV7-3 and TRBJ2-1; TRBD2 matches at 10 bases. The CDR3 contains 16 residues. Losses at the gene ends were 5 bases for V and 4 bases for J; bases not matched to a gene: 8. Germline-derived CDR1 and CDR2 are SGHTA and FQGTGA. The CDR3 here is CASSAGRTSGYNEQFF. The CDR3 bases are TGTGCCAGCAGCGCGGGAAGGACTAGCGGATACAATGAGCAGTTCTTC.

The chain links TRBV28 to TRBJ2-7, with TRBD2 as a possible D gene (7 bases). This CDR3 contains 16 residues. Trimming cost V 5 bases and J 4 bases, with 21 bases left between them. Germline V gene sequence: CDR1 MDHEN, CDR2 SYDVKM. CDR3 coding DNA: TGTGCCAGCAGTCCCCTAGGGGGGCTGGGGGGGTACGAGCAGTACTTC. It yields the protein CASSPLGGLGGYEQYF.